The 18 T cell receptor beta chains listed next were all sequenced from one sample in a study of CD8 T cells in ankylosing spondylitis. TCRdb itself ran the 5' RACE reads through MiXCR, one entry per CDR3 protein. The profile shows under 200,000 distinct CDR3 sequences, roughly 13% of them singletons. The material sequenced was blood, either unsorted or a sorted T cell fraction (not recorded which). The source is a female donor with ankylosing spondylitis or in good health (not recorded which).

This clonotype has just a few counts. V gene TRBV28 combines with J gene TRBJ2-3; D may be TRBD2 (6 bases). The CDR3 covers 16 residues. Germline CDR1 MDHEN, CDR2 SYDVKM. V was trimmed by 7 bases and J by 0 bases, leaving 17 bases between them. As DNA, the CDR3 is TGTGCCAGCACCCCCGGAGTAGCGGCTAGCACAGATACGCAGTATTTT. It translates to CASTPGVAASTDTQYF.

V is TRBV29-1 and J is TRBJ1-2; maybe TRBD1 (5 bases). Trimming took 6 bases from V and 3 from J, leaving 8 bases between them. The CDR3 sequence is 11 residues long. The germline V gene encodes CDR1 SQVTM and CDR2 ANQGSEA. The CDR3 nucleotides are TGCAGCGTCCCGGGACACTATGGCTACACCTTC. It yields the protein CSVPGHYGYTF.

V gene TRBV12-3 or TRBV12-4 combines with J gene TRBJ2-5; tentatively, D is TRBD1 or TRBD2 (6 bases each). Trimming removed 3 bases at V and 3 bases at J, with 20 bases between. This CDR3 contains 17 residues. For the CDR3, the DNA is TGTGCCAGCAGTTTTTCGTCCGGGAGAAGGGGGAAAGAGACCCAGTACTTC. Translating gives CASSFSSGRRGKETQYF.

This clonotype has at least ten counts. This chain links TRBV28 with TRBJ1-1; possibly TRBD1 for D (6 bases). Trimming took off 5 bases at V and 5 bases at J, with 15 bases between the two ends. The germline V gene has CDR1 MDHEN and CDR2 SYDVKM. This CDR3 contains 14 residues. CDR3 sequence: CASSQQGSGTEAFF. DNA of the CDR3: TGTGCCAGCAGTCAACAGGGAAGTGGAACTGAAGCTTTCTTT. Combining the CDR3 with reference TRBV28 and TRBJ1-1 gives the whole variable domain DVKVTQSSRYLVKRTGEKVFLECVQDMDHENMFWYRQDPGLGLRLIYFSYDVKMKEKGDIPEGYSVSREKKERFSLILESASTNQTSMYLCASSQQGSGTEAFFGQGTRLTVV.

There are many counts of this clonotype. V gene TRBV2 combines with J gene TRBJ1-2, with 7 bases aligning to TRBD1. V lost 6 bases to trimming and J lost 0 bases; unmatched junction nucleotides: 10. Germline CDR1 SNHLY, CDR2 FYNNEI. The CDR3 is made up of 16 amino acids. The CDR3 DNA follows: TGTGCCAGCAGCGCACCAACAGGGGAAGCTAACTATGGCTACACCTTC. It yields the protein CASSAPTGEANYGYTF.

The J gene is TRBJ2-3, the V gene TRBV11-2; TRBD2 matches at 10 bases. V gave up 5 bases and J gave up 3 bases; unmatched junction bases: 14. This CDR3 comprises 18 residues. Per germline, CDR1 SGHAT and CDR2 FQNNGV. The CDR3 here is CASSPKLDSGRLTDTQYF. CDR3 in DNA: TGTGCCAGCAGCCCCAAATTGGATAGCGGGAGGTTAACAGATACGCAGTATTTT.

This clonotype occurred a few times. The genes are TRBV5-1 and TRBJ2-5; D unresolved. Germline CDR1 SGHRS, CDR2 YFSETQ. V lost 0 bases and J lost 0, with 6 bases in between. The CDR3 is 14 amino acids. CDR3 residues: CASSLAGNQETQYF. CDR3 in DNA: TGCGCCAGCAGCTTGGCCGGAAACCAAGAGACCCAGTACTTC.

This clonotype occurred a few times. The chain employs TRBV13 and TRBJ2-7; no definite D call. With 0 bases removed from V and 5 bases from J, the gap between germline ends came to 14 bases. Germline V gene sequence: CDR1 PRHDT, CDR2 FYEKMQ (reference sequence). This CDR3 comprises 15 residues. CDR3 residues: CASSLGQETQDEQYF. The CDR3, as DNA: TGTGCCAGCAGCTTAGGCCAGGAGACTCAGGACGAGCAGTACTTC.

Ten or more counts support this clonotype. The V gene is TRBV2, the J gene TRBJ2-7; D unclear. This CDR3 has 11 amino acids. Germline-derived CDR1 and CDR2 are SNHLY and FYNNEI. V was trimmed by 7 bases and J by 4 bases, leaving 8 bases between them. The CDR3 loop reads CASMEGYEQYF. The CDR3 DNA reads as TGTGCCAGCATGGAAGGTTACGAGCAGTACTTC.

In its sample, this clonotype was seen many times. The chain has TRBV7-3 and TRBJ1-6; D not resolved. The CDR3 is 14 residues long. The germline V gene has CDR1 SGHTA and CDR2 FQGTGA. The germline V and J ends were trimmed by 1 base and 9 bases, with 10 bases remaining between them. The CDR3 is CASSLNPTGSPLHF. CDR3 coding DNA: TGTGCCAGCAGCTTAAACCCGACGGGTTCACCCCTCCACTTT.

This clonotype has just a few counts. The chain couples TRBV6-1 to TRBJ2-1, with 11 bases identical to TRBD2. The CDR3 consists of 14 residues. The germline V gene encodes CDR1 MNHNS and CDR2 SASEGT. J gave up 4 bases and V 10 bases, and 6 bases lay outside the gene matches. The CDR3 loop reads CATKIAGGYNEQFF. Here the CDR3 DNA reads TGTGCCACCAAAATAGCGGGAGGGTACAATGAGCAGTTCTTC.

This clonotype came up many times. The V call is TRBV9, the J call TRBJ2-7; TRBD2 aligns across 9 bases. The ends lost 0 bases at V and 7 bases at J; junction bases unmatched: 5. CDR1 and CDR2 (germline): SGDLS, YYNGEE. The CDR3 length is 14 residues. The CDR3 reads CASSVARTSVEQYF. In DNA form, the CDR3 reads TGTGCCAGCAGCGTAGCTAGGACTAGCGTTGAGCAGTACTTC.

In DNA, the CDR3 is TGTGCCAGCAGCGAAATCGGACAGGGAACAGCGAGGCAGTACTTC. It is translated as CASSEIGQGTARQYF. The chain recombines TRBV7-8 with TRBJ2-7, with 8 bases that match TRBD1. This CDR3 contains 15 residues. Germline loops: CDR1 SGHVS, CDR2 FQNEAQ. The V segment lost 5 bases and the J segment 9 bases; nucleotides outside the gene matches: 15.

This clonotype was counted ten times or more. The chain combines TRBV21-1 with TRBJ2-1; TRBD2, as called in the table, went unchecked against the DNA. TRBV21-1 is a pseudogene. CDR3 length: 15 residues. CDR3 sequence: CASSQTRTRHNEQFF. The CDR3 DNA follows: TGTGCCAGCAGCCAGACCAGGACTCGGCACAATGAGCAGTTCTTC.

A few counts support this clonotype. The V gene is TRBV25-1, the J gene TRBJ2-2, with a tentative D call TRBD2 (6 bases). The V gene's germline CDR1 is MGHDK and CDR2 SYGVNS. Trimming removed 9 bases at V and 3 bases at J, with 14 bases between. CDR3 size: 14 residues. The CDR3, as DNA: TGTGCCAGTCTTCGCCCGGGGGACACCGGGGAGCTGTTTTTT. Translating it yields CASLRPGDTGELFF.

CDR3 nucleotide sequence: TGTGCCAGCACCTCGACAGGTTGGGACACTGAAGCTTTCTTT. Protein: CASTSTGWDTEAFF. The chain uses TRBV12-3 or TRBV12-4 and TRBJ1-1, with TRBD1 as a possible D gene (6 bases). The CDR3 length is 14 residues. The V and J ends lost 7 bases and 3 bases respectively, with 15 bases between them.

The chain carries TRBV19 and TRBJ2-2; D remains ambiguous. V was shortened by 6 bases and J by 7 bases, with 6 bases between the two germline ends. CDR3 length: 11 amino acids. Germline CDR1 is LNHDA and CDR2 is SQIVND (reference sequence). The CDR3 bases are TGTGCCAGTAGACCTAGCGGGGAGCTGTTTTTT. This encodes CASRPSGELFF.

This clonotype was recorded many times. The rearrangement uses TRBV9 and TRBJ2-2, with 10 bases matching TRBD2. The CDR3 contains 16 residues. V gave up 3 bases and J gave up 4 bases; unmatched junction bases: 6. Germline CDR1 SGDLS, CDR2 YYNGEE. CDR3 sequence reads: CASSASGSGGTGELFF. The CDR3 nucleotides are TGTGCCAGCAGCGCTAGCGGGAGTGGGGGCACCGGGGAGCTGTTTTTT. Looking up the rest from reference TRBV9 and TRBJ2-2 gives the full variable domain: DSGVTQTPKHLITATGQRVTLRCSPRSGDLSVYWYQQSLDQGLQFLIQYYNGEERAKGNILERFSAQQFPDLHSELNLSSLELGDSALYFCASSASGSGGTGELFFGEGSRLTVL.